Described below is a single T cell receptor beta chain sequence and its context. Its binding antigen is unknown. No much larger clone is present one base from it, and per-base qualities are unavailable. In the first month after transplant, blood samples were collected up to 4 times, and after that at least monthly when available. The data were obtained in a study of graft-versus-host responses after intestinal transplantation (dated by TCRdb to about 2021). Study-level background: Recipients received multivisceral, liver-intestinal, or isolated intestinal transplants. Every recipient was given anti-thymocyte globulin induction, then maintenance tacrolimus and steroids for 2 to 3 years. After intestinal transplantation, graft-versus-host and host-versus-graft alloreactive T cell clones in the graft, circulation and bone marrow were tracked using bulk TCR-beta CDR3 sequencing. Alloreactive clones were identified by sequencing pre-transplant mixed lymphocyte reaction products and comparing them with unstimulated pre-transplant donor and recipient T cells. Of the 20 to 30 intestinal transplant recipients enrolled in the cohort, one of whom was a retransplant, 3 patients without pretransplant specimens were excluded. Donor T cell macrochimerism was defined as a peak of at least 4% donor T cells among recipient peripheral blood mononuclear cells. Rather than being sequenced by the commercial service, samples from a few later patients were sequenced in-house on an Illumina MiSeq and processed with MiXCR.

Receptors were amplified or captured by the immunoSEQ multiplex PCR assay. High-throughput TCR-beta CDR3 sequencing of genomic DNA from most patients was performed by Adaptive Biotechnologies. Under the source paper's analysis protocol: Adaptive's ImmunoSEQ software was the source of the TCR sequencing data for over 15 patients, while three other patients were processed with MiXCR and VDJtools. CDR3 nucleotide sequences shared by donor and recipient were removed because the origin of these sequences could not be assigned. Alloreactive clones required at least 2-fold expansion over unstimulated cells and minimum CFSE-low frequency of 0.002% (template counts) or 0.001% (read counts). A clone was considered mappable if detected in the sequenced pre-transplant spleen, lymph node, or MLR CFSE-low populations of the donor or recipient. The cumulative frequency of alloreactive clones was calculated as a percentage of all sequences, weighted by copy number. Imported from immuneACCESS, the table was reduced by TCRdb to in-frame sequences with V and J called. These copies leave out some clones; in studies compared against another copy, an unresolved V gene accounts for under half, and the cause of the remainder is not known. Clonal size and the V and J genes are those of that table, whereas D and trimming came from the DNA. The sample table lists 43,000 or so clones, approximately 92% of them with a count of one. Clones ranked in the top ten supply around 6.3% of the sample.

CDR1 SNHLY and CDR2 FYNNEI are derived from the germline V gene. The CDR3 spans 14 residues, from the cysteine through the phenylalanine. Only the CDR3 portion is preserved as DNA: 42 bases, with reading frame beginning at the first base. At the junction V is shortened by 8 bases and J by 4 bases, with 18 bases in between. What the authors observed across the whole study: High GvH to HvG T cell clonal ratios were observed in the allografts of patients with donor T cell macrochimerism. Early after transplant, declines in HvG clones were associated with peak levels of circulating GvH clones. GvH clones were detected in recipient bone marrow, and some of these GvH clones were observed earlier in ileal mucosa or blood, consistent with an intestinal mucosal origin. Conclusions were limited by the relatively low number and heterogeneity of intestinal transplant patients.

This material consisted of PBMCs, taken around 800 days after a first intestinal transplant, on the day of a second. The TCR was taken from a human patient who received an intestinal transplant, so some T cells may come from the graft donor. Recombination joined TRBV2 with TRBJ2-7; confidence is insufficient to name the D gene. The nucleotide sequence reads as follows: TGTGCCAGCGACCTCGGTTCTTTGTCGTACGAGCAGTACTTC. This yields the protein CASDLGSLSYEQYF.